One and the same sample provided the 26 T cell receptor beta chains below, sequenced in a study of response to subunit inactivated influenza vaccine. Each CDR3 protein is one row after TCRdb ran MiXCR on the RT-PCR reads. The sample has hundreds of thousands of distinct CDR3 sequences, about an eighth seen once. The source material was PBMCs from blood, sampled on the day of vaccination. Receptor source: a man between 50 and 59 years old who received an inactivated influenza vaccine.

This clonotype appeared many times. The chain couples TRBV29-1 to TRBJ2-5; D may correspond to TRBD1 or TRBD2 (5 bases each). Germline V gene sequence: CDR1 SQVTM, CDR2 ANQGSEA. Trimming took 7 bases from V and 5 from J, leaving 17 bases between them. The CDR3 has 13 residues. For the CDR3, the DNA is TGCAGCGCCGACCCGGGGCGAGGGGAGACCCAGTACTTC. Its protein product is CSADPGRGETQYF.

This clonotype has ten or more counts. CDR3 residues: CASSESGTGDGYTF. CDR3 coding DNA: TGTGCCAGCAGCGAATCCGGGACAGGGGATGGCTACACCTTC. V usage is TRBV7-9 and J usage is TRBJ1-2; 10 bases line up with TRBD1. CDR3 length equals 14 residues. Looked up from germline, CDR1 is SEHNR and CDR2 is FQNEAQ (reference sequence). V shed 5 bases, J shed 6 bases, and the junction held 6 bases outside the gene matches.

Many counts were recorded for this clonotype. The chain uses TRBV5-1 and TRBJ2-1, with D unclear. Trimming pared 5 bases from V and 0 bases from J, leaving 6 bases between. Germline loops: CDR1 SGHRS, CDR2 YFSETQ. The CDR3 consists of 13 residues. The CDR3 loop is CASRESSYNEQFF. The CDR3 DNA reads as TGCGCCAGCAGAGAGAGCTCCTACAATGAGCAGTTCTTC.

This chain's CDR3 is CASRGQAGEQYF. CDR3 sequence (DNA): TGTGCCAGCAGGGGACAGGCAGGGGAGCAGTACTTC. This chain uses TRBV2 with TRBJ2-7; TRBD1 matches at 8 bases. Germline-derived CDR1 and CDR2 are SNHLY and FYNNEI. The CDR3 loop spans 12 amino acids. V trimming: 6 bases; J trimming: 7 bases; junction bases outside the gene matches: 5. Using reference TRBV2 and TRBJ2-7 for the parts outside the CDR3, the full variable domain is EPEVTQTPSHQVTQMGQEVILRCVPISNHLYFYWYRQILGQKVEFLVSFYNNEISEKSEIFDDQFSVERPDGSNFTLKIRSTKLEDSAMYFCASRGQAGEQYFGPGTRLTVT.

This clonotype was counted only a few times. The chain uses TRBV10-3 and TRBJ2-7; possible D gene TRBD2, 6 bases. This CDR3 comprises 14 residues. The V gene's germline CDR1 is ENHRY and CDR2 SYGVKD. Trimming pared 5 bases from V and 6 bases from J, leaving 17 bases between. CDR3 in amino acids: CAISRDGLAAEQYF. As DNA, the CDR3 is TGTGCCATCAGTCGGGACGGATTAGCGGCCGAGCAGTACTTC.

This clonotype came up many times. The V and J genes are TRBV7-9 and TRBJ2-3; D is possibly TRBD1 (5 bases). This CDR3 is 17 amino acids long. Trimming pared 5 bases from V and 1 base from J, leaving 19 bases between. Germline V gene data show CDR1 as SEHNR and CDR2 as FQNEAQ (reference sequence). The CDR3 region has the DNA TGTGCCAGCAGCCCGAGGAAAGTAGGGGATGGCACAGATACGCAGTATTTT. This encodes CASSPRKVGDGTDTQYF. Full variable domain (rest looked up from reference TRBV7-9 and TRBJ2-3): DTGVSQNPRHKITKRGQNVTFRCDPISEHNRLYWYRQTLGQGPEFLTYFQNEAQLEKSRLLSDRFSAERPKGSFSTLEIQRTEQGDSAMYLCASSPRKVGDGTDTQYFGPGTRLTVL.

This clonotype was seen a handful of times. This chain joins TRBV5-1 and TRBJ2-3; 10 nucleotides line up with TRBD1. V lost 3 bases to trimming and J lost 3 bases; unmatched junction nucleotides: 10. The CDR3 runs 17 residues. Germline V gives CDR1 SGHRS, CDR2 YFSETQ. CDR3: CASSSRPGTGVTDTQYF. CDR3 sequence (DNA): TGCGCCAGCAGCTCCCGGCCTGGGACAGGGGTGACAGATACGCAGTATTTT.

With regard to this clonotype: Possible read error: a much larger clone is one base away. Here the CDR3 omits its conserved ending phenylalanine or tryptophan, so a read error is the likely source. The rearrangement joins TRBV19 to TRBJ2-7; tentative D call: TRBD1 (5 bases). The V end was cut by 3 bases, the J end by 3 bases, with 9 bases between. The CDR3 totals 13 residues. CDR1 and CDR2 from the germline V gene are LNHDA and SQIVND (reference sequence). CDR3 residues: CASSIGHYYEQYI. DNA of the CDR3: TGTGCCAGTAGTATCGGACACTACTACGAGCAGTACATC.

V and J are TRBV2 and TRBJ2-2, with D perhaps matching TRBD1 (5 bases). Trimming stripped 5 bases from V and 5 bases from J, with 15 bases between. Germline CDR1 is SNHLY and CDR2 is FYNNEI. This CDR3 is built from 15 residues. The CDR3 nucleotides are TGTGCCAGCAGTCCATCAGGGCTTGGGACCGGGGAGCTGTTTTTT. Amino acid sequence: CASSPSGLGTGELFF.

V gene TRBV7-2 combines with J gene TRBJ2-3; TRBD2 matches 8 bases. Germline V lookup: CDR1 SGHTA, CDR2 FQGNSA. V lost 5 bases and J lost 9; bases outside the gene matches: 13. The CDR3 is 15 amino acids. CDR3 sequence reads: CASSEDGTSFDTQYF. The CDR3, as DNA: TGTGCCAGCAGCGAAGACGGGACTAGTTTCGACACGCAGTATTTT. Using reference TRBV7-2 and TRBJ2-3 for the parts outside the CDR3, the full variable domain is GAGVSQSPSNKVTEKGKDVELRCDPISGHTALYWYRQSLGQGLEFLIYFQGNSAPDKSGLPSDRFSAERTGGSVSTLTIQRTQQEDSAVYLCASSEDGTSFDTQYFGPGTRLTVL.

With respect to this clonotype: One end of the junction is discordant with germline, which a read error may explain. V gene TRBV5-1 combines with J gene TRBJ1-3, with 7 positions matching TRBD1. The germline V gene encodes CDR1 SGHRS and CDR2 YFSETQ. CDR3 size: 15 residues. This CDR3 reads CAISVTGTAGNTIYF. The CDR3 bases are TGCGCCATCAGCGTAACCGGGACAGCTGGAAACACCATATATTTT.

This chain links TRBV7-3 with TRBJ2-1, with D possibly being TRBD1 (5 bases). The CDR3 has 14 amino acids. V lost 6 bases and J 6 bases, leaving 15 bases between the germline ends. The germline V gene encodes CDR1 SGHTA and CDR2 FQGTGA. CDR3 protein: CASSSLGPANEQFF. CDR3 DNA sequence: TGTGCCAGCAGTTCTTTGGGGCCGGCCAATGAGCAGTTCTTC.

This clonotype was observed many times. The chain is built from TRBV12-3 or TRBV12-4 and TRBJ1-5; D unclear. CDR3 length: 14 residues. V was pared by 3 bases and J by 0 bases, with 6 bases between. The CDR3 DNA reads as TGTGCCAGCAGTTTTATTTATAGCAATCAGCCCCAGCATTTT. Translation gives CASSFIYSNQPQHF.

The gene calls are TRBV2 and TRBJ1-2; a weak D match, TRBD1 (6 bases). V lost 3 bases to trimming and J lost 5 bases, with 13 bases between them. The germline V gene encodes CDR1 SNHLY and CDR2 FYNNEI. The CDR3 totals 14 residues. CDR3: CASSDGRGIYGYTF. In DNA form, the CDR3 reads TGTGCCAGCAGTGATGGCAGGGGTATATATGGCTACACCTTC.

In its sample, this clonotype was seen many times. J is TRBJ1-2 and V is TRBV5-1, with 8 nucleotides matching TRBD1. The CDR3 covers 14 residues. With 3 bases clipped from V and 6 bases from J, the junction kept 7 bases outside the gene matches. Looked up from germline, CDR1 is SGHRS and CDR2 is YFSETQ. The CDR3 DNA is TGCGCCAGCAGCTCGACAGGGGATATCGATGGCTACACCTTC. The encoded protein is CASSSTGDIDGYTF.

This clonotype was seen only a few times. This chain connects TRBV19 to TRBJ1-2; TRBD1 aligns across 7 bases. V lost 7 bases to trimming and J lost 5 bases; unmatched junction nucleotides: 13. Germline CDR1 reads LNHDA; CDR2 reads SQIVND (reference sequence). The CDR3 consists of 15 residues. In nucleotides, the CDR3 is TGTGCCAGTATCCCAATGGGACAGAGCTCTTATGGCTACACCTTC. It specifies CASIPMGQSSYGYTF.

This clonotype occurred a few times. This chain joins TRBV20-1 and TRBJ2-1, with 12 nucleotides matching TRBD2. J lost 5 bases, V lost 3 bases, and 8 bases had no gene match. CDR1 and CDR2 (germline): DFQATT, SNEGSKA (reference sequence). The CDR3 runs to 16 residues. CDR3 coding DNA: TGCAGTGCTAGCCGTTGGACTAGCGGGAACCACAATGAGCAGTTCTTC. This translates into CSASRWTSGNHNEQFF.

Regarding this clonotype: A junction end diverges from the germline sequence, so it may reflect a read error. V usage is TRBV18 and J usage is TRBJ2-7, with D perhaps given as TRBD1 or TRBD2 (5 bases each). This CDR3 region has 15 residues. CDR1 is KGHSH and CDR2 is LQKENI in the germline V gene. In nucleotides, the CDR3 is TGTGCCAGCTCATCGCCGGGGCTCTTCTCCTACAAGCAGTACTTC. This gives the protein CASSSPGLFSYKQYF.

The chain is built from TRBV7-2 and TRBJ2-4; D perhaps matches TRBD2 (6 bases). Germline V gene data show CDR1 as SGHTA and CDR2 as FQGNSA. This CDR3 has 17 residues. Trimming removed 5 bases from V and 7 bases from J, with 24 bases in between. DNA of the CDR3: TGTGCCAGCAGCGCCACTAGCAGACTAGGAGGTGGGAACATTCAGTACTTC. This translates into CASSATSRLGGGNIQYF.

This chain uses TRBV12-3 or TRBV12-4 with TRBJ2-2, with D tentatively TRBD1 or TRBD2 (6 bases each). The CDR3 loop spans 17 amino acids. The germline V and J ends were trimmed by 1 base and 4 bases, with 16 bases remaining between them. The CDR3 spells CASSLGGAQSGTGELFF. The CDR3 nucleotides read TGTGCCAGCAGTTTAGGGGGGGCGCAATCGGGCACCGGGGAGCTGTTTTTT.

This clonotype showed up many times. The DNA of the CDR3 is TGCAGTGCTAGAGTTGGGGCCTCCTACGAGCAGTACTTC. As protein: CSARVGASYEQYF. The chain combines TRBV20-1 with TRBJ2-7, with D maybe TRBD1 (5 bases). The CDR3 totals 13 residues. Trimming took 1 base from V and 0 from J, leaving 7 bases between them. The germline V gene has CDR1 DFQATT and CDR2 SNEGSKA (reference sequence).

The sample holds a few counts of this clonotype. CDR3 loop: CASRTHQETQYF. CDR3 DNA sequence: TGCGCCAGCAGGACTCACCAAGAGACCCAGTACTTC. The rearrangement links TRBV5-1 to TRBJ2-5, with D hard to call. Between the trimmed V and J ends, which lost 5 bases and 0 bases, there was a span of 5 bases. CDR1 and CDR2 from the germline V gene are SGHRS and YFSETQ. This CDR3 contains 12 residues. Full variable domain (remainder filled in from reference TRBV5-1 and TRBJ2-5): KAGVTQTPRYLIKTRGQQVTLSCSPISGHRSVSWYQQTPGQGLQFLFEYFSETQRNKGNFPGRFSGRQFSNSRSEMNVSTLELGDSALYLCASRTHQETQYFGPGTRLLVL.

The gene calls are TRBV7-2 and TRBJ2-1; 11 bases map to TRBD2. Germline CDR1 reads SGHTA; CDR2 reads FQGNSA. Trimming at V came to 3 bases and at J to 6 bases, leaving 7 bases not matched to a gene. The CDR3 sequence is 16 residues long. The CDR3 here is CASSFRSGRAVNEQFF. The CDR3 DNA reads TGTGCCAGCAGCTTTCGTAGCGGGAGGGCTGTCAATGAGCAGTTCTTC. The full variable domain, in which reference TRBV7-2 and TRBJ2-1 provide the parts outside the CDR3, is GAGVSQSPSNKVTEKGKDVELRCDPISGHTALYWYRQSLGQGLEFLIYFQGNSAPDKSGLPSDRFSAERTGGSVSTLTIQRTQQEDSAVYLCASSFRSGRAVNEQFFGPGTRLTVL.

This clonotype has at least ten counts. This sequence joins TRBV29-1 and TRBJ2-7; 10 bases agree with TRBD2. Germline CDR1 SQVTM, CDR2 ANQGSEA. V trimming: 5 bases; J trimming: 5 bases; junction bases outside the gene matches: 6. CDR3 size: 13 residues. CDR3 protein: CSVWLAGVNEQYF. The CDR3 bases are TGCAGCGTTTGGCTAGCGGGAGTCAACGAGCAGTACTTC.

This clonotype was picked up a small number of times. The V gene is TRBV15, the J gene TRBJ2-5, with 9 bases aligning to TRBD2. Germline V gene lookup returns CDR1 LNHNV and CDR2 YYDKDF (reference sequence). There are 16 residues in the CDR3. Trimming at V came to 0 bases and at J to 4 bases, leaving 6 bases not matched to a gene. The chain's CDR3 is CATSRDGGRVGETQYF. The DNA of the CDR3 is TGTGCCACCAGCAGAGATGGCGGGAGGGTCGGAGAGACCCAGTACTTC.

V usage is TRBV27 and J usage is TRBJ2-7; perhaps TRBD2 as D (6 bases). The CDR3 consists of 15 residues. Germline-derived CDR1 and CDR2 are MNHEY and SMNVEV (reference sequence). V was shortened by 6 bases and J by 4 bases, with 19 bases between the two germline ends. The CDR3 protein is CASSPRPQGGYEQYF. Written as DNA, the CDR3 is TGTGCCAGCAGCCCTAGACCCCAGGGAGGATACGAGCAGTACTTC.